The source of this T cell receptor (beta chain) is a study of blood T cell repertoires in COVID-19. Authors' data handling: By means of reference gene primer amplification, nucleated cell counts were estimated. TCRdb's copy holds only in-frame clones and misses some; the assay was immunoSEQ multiplex PCR. V, J and clone size were drawn from that table, and D and trimming were deduced from the DNA. The sample records a few hundred thousand clones, 80% being singletons. The TCR originated in a woman aged 40 to 50 with acute COVID-19. Material for sequencing was PBMCs or T cells enriched from blood (not recorded which).

The CDR3 loop reads CASSLTGLADQETQYF. For the CDR3, the DNA is TGTGCCAGCAGCTTAACGGGACTAGCGGACCAAGAGACCCAGTACTTC. The chain is built from TRBV7-2 and TRBJ2-5, with 11 bases aligning to TRBD2. The CDR3 is made up of 16 amino acids. Germline CDR1 is SGHTA and CDR2 is FQGNSA. After removal of 2 bases from V and 0 bases from J, the junction contained 2 bases not matched to a gene.